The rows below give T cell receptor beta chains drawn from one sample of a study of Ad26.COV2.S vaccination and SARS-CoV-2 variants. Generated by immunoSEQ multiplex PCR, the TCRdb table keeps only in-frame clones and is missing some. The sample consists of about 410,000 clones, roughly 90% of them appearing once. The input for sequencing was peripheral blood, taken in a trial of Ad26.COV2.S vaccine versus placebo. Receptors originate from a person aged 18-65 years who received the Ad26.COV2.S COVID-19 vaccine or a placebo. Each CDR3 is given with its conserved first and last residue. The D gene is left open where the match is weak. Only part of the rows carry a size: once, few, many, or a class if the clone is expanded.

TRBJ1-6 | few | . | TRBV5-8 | TGTGCCAGCGTCGGGTTTAATTCACCCCTCCACTTT | CASVGFNSPLHF
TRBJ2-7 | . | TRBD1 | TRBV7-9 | TGTGCCAGCAGCCGCCCCGGACAGGGCACCTACGAGCAGTACTTC | CASSRPGQGTYEQYF
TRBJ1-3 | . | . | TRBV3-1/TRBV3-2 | TGTGCCAGCAGCCAAGATCTAAGGGGAACGGGAGCTGGAAACACCATATATTTT | CASSQDLRGTGAGNTIYF
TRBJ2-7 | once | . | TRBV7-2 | TGTGCCAGCAGCCCCTTCGCCGGGCCCCTTGACGAGCAGTACTTC | CASSPFAGPLDEQYF
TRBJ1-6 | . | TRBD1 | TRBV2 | TGTGCCAGCACATACAGGGGGCTGAATTCACCCCTCCACTTT | CASTYRGLNSPLHF
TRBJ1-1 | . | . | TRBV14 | TGTGCCAGCAGCCAACAGGGTTACACTGAAGCTTTCTTT | CASSQQGYTEAFF
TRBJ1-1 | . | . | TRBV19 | TGTGCCAGTGTGGGGGGTACCTTGAACACTGAAGCTTTCTTT | CASVGGTLNTEAFF
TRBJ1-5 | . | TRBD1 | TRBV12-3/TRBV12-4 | TGTGCCAGCAGTTCAGGGGGTGATCAGCCCCAGCATTTT | CASSSGGDQPQHF
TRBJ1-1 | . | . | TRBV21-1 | TGTGCCAGCAGCCCCCCCTCTGAAGCTTTCTTT | CASSPPSEAFF
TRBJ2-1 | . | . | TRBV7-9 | TGTGCCAGCAGCTTAGTACAGGGTGGTGAGCAGTTCTTC | CASSLVQGGEQFF
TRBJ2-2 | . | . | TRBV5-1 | TGCGCCAGCAGCCAAAACACCGGGGAGCTGTTTTTT | CASSQNTGELFF
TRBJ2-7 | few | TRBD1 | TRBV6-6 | TGTGCCAGCAGTAACGATTGGGACAGCTACGAGCAGTACTTC | CASSNDWDSYEQYF
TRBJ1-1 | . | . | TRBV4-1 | TGCGCCAGCAGCCCGGACGCAGGGGTTGAAGCTTTCTTT | CASSPDAGVEAFF
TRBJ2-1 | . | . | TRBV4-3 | TGCGCCAGCAGCCAATACACAAATCTAGGTGAAACATACAATGAGCAGTTCTTC | CASSQYTNLGETYNEQFF
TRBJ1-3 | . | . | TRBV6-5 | TGTGCCAGCAGTTACTCGGGTACTGGAAACACCATATATTTT | CASSYSGTGNTIYF
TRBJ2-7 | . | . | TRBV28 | TGTGCCAGCACTCGGGGGGCAGGGGGTTCCTACGAGCAGTACTTC | CASTRGAGGSYEQYF
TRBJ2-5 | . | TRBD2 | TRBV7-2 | TGTGCCAGCGGGCGGCGCCGCGGGGGGGGAGACCAAGAGACCCAGTACTTC | CASGRRRGGGDQETQYF
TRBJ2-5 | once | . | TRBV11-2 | TGTGCCAGCAGCTTAGGCCATGGGGTAGGAGAGACCCAGTACTTC | CASSLGHGVGETQYF
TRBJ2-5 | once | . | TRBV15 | TGTGCCACCAGCTTTTTCGCTCAGAGACAATGGGGAGAGACCCAGTACTTC | CATSFFAQRQWGETQYF
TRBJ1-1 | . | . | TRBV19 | TGTGCCAGTAGTCATCCGGGTACTGAAGCTTTCTTT | CASSHPGTEAFF
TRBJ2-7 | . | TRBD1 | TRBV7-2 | TGTGCCAGCAGCTTAGCCGGACAGGTTTACGAGCAGTACTTC | CASSLAGQVYEQYF
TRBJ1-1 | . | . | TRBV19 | TGTGCCAGTAGGGAGGGCTTAGGGGACACTGAAGCTTTCTTT | CASREGLGDTEAFF
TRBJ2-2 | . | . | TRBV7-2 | TGTGCCAGCAGCCTCCGACTGAACACCGGGGAGCTGTTTTTT | CASSLRLNTGELFF
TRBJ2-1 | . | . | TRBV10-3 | TGTGCCATCAGTGAGTCGACCGCCAGGGGTTTCGACAATGAGCAGTTCTTC | CAISESTARGFDNEQFF
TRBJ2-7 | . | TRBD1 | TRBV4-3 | TGCGCCAGCAGCCGTAGGCGGACAGGGTATTACGAGCAGTACTTC | CASSRRRTGYYEQYF
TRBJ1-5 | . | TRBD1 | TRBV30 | TGTGCCTGGAGTTCCACCGGGACAGTAGTTCAGCCCCAGCATTTT | CAWSSTGTVVQPQHF
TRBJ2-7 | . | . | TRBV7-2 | TGTGCCAGCAGCTTATCATCGGGGTACGAGCAGTACTTC | CASSLSSGYEQYF
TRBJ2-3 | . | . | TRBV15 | TGTGCAGGGGCGGCAGGGAGGACAGATACGCAGTATTTT | CAGAAGRTDTQYF
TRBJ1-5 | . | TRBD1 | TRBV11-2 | TGTGCCAGCAGCCCCGGGACAGAAAATCAGCCCCAGCATTTT | CASSPGTENQPQHF
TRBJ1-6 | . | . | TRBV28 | TGTGCCAGCAGTGATTCGGGGGCATCCTATAATTCACCCCTCCACTTT | CASSDSGASYNSPLHF
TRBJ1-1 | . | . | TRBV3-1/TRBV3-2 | TGTGCCAGCAGCCAAGCTAGCACTGAAGCTTTCTTT | CASSQASTEAFF
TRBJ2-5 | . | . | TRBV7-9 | TGTGCCAGCAGCTTAGTTAATAGGGGCCCGCAAGAGACCCAGTACTTC | CASSLVNRGPQETQYF
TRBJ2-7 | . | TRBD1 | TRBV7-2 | TGTGCCAGCAGCCTACCCGACAGGGACTACGAGCAGTACTTC | CASSLPDRDYEQYF
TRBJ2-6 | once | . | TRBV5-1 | TGCGCCAGCAGCTCGATCAGCTCTGGGGCCAACGTCCTGACTTTC | CASSSISSGANVLTF
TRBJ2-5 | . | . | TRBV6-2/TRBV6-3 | TGTGCCAGCAGTTTCCTCGACAAAGCCTTCCAAGAGACCCAGTACTTC | CASSFLDKAFQETQYF
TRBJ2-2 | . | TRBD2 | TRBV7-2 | TGTGCCAGCAGCGACACCGGGACTAGGCCCGGGGAGCTGTTTTTT | CASSDTGTRPGELFF
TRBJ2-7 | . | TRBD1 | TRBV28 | TGTGCCAGCAGGGAACGCGCCGGGACAGGGGACGAGCAGTACTTC | CASRERAGTGDEQYF
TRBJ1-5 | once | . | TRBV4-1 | TGCGCCAGCAGCCTCCAACATTATAGCAATCAGCCCCAGCATTTT | CASSLQHYSNQPQHF
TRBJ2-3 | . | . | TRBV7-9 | TGTGCCAGCAGCTTAGCTGTTCCCACAGATACGCAGTATTTT | CASSLAVPTDTQYF
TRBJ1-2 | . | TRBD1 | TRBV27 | TGTGCCAGCAGTTTACGGACAGGGGATATCAACTATGGCTACACCTTC | CASSLRTGDINYGYTF
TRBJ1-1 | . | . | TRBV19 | TGTGCCAGTAGTATAGTTCGGGGTCGGGGGGTTATCGACACTGAAGCTTTCTTT | CASSIVRGRGVIDTEAFF
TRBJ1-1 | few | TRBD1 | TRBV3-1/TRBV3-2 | TGTGCCAGCAGCCCCCACAGGGGGAGCATGAACACTGAAGCTTTCTTT | CASSPHRGSMNTEAFF
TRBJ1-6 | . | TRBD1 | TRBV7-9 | TGTGCCAGCAGCCACTGGGGACAGGGAGATTCACCCCTCCACTTT | CASSHWGQGDSPLHF
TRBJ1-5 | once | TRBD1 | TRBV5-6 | TGTGCCAGCAGCCTACACTGGGACAGGGACATTGGTAGCAATCAGCCCCAGCATTTT | CASSLHWDRDIGSNQPQHF
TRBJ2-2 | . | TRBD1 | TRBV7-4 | TGTGCCAGCAGCGGCTGGACAGGGTTCATGGGGAACACCGGGGAGCTGTTTTTT | CASSGWTGFMGNTGELFF
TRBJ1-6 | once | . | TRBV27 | TGTGCCACCTCAGAGAGGGGTGGATGGTATAATTCACCCCTCCACTTT | CATSERGGWYNSPLHF
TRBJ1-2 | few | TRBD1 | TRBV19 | TGTGCCAGTAGTGCCATGCCGGGACAGAACCACTATGGCTACACCTTC | CASSAMPGQNHYGYTF